Detailed here is one T cell receptor (beta chain). Its cognate antigen has yet to be identified. No clone much larger than this one lies a single base away; base qualities are absent. Libraries were constructed by the immunoSEQ multiplex PCR assay. Held by TCRdb, this immuneACCESS table contains in-frame sequences only and omits some clones. Under half of the omission traces to an unresolved V gene where checked; the cause of the rest is unknown. The sample table contains some 250,000 clones; only one count was recorded for around 80% of them. Roughly 15% of the sample rests with the top ten. This sample stems from a study of control samples from healthy donors and cancer patients (dated by TCRdb to the early 2020s). CDR1 and CDR2 are read off the germline V gene as SGHTA and FQGNSA. The germline ends are 18 bases apart after V is trimmed by 5 bases and J by 11 bases. The CDR3 goes from the cysteine to the phenylalanine over 13 residues. CDR3 DNA only is kept here, 39 bases in frame from base 1.

The sequenced sample was PBMCs. The sequence derives from a woman aged 60-70 years with lung cancer. The rearrangement combines TRBV7-2 with TRBJ1-1; a tentative D call is TRBD1 (6 bases match). DNA sequence: TGTGCCAGCAGCCAGTCCGGGGGCCTCTCGGCTTTCTTT. Translated, it gives CASSQSGGLSAFF. The reference TRBV7-2 and TRBJ1-1 proteins fill in what lies around the CDR3, so the full variable domain reads GAGVSQSPSNKVTEKGKDVELRCDPISGHTALYWYRQSLGQGLEFLIYFQGNSAPDKSGLPSDRFSAERTGGSVSTLTIQRTQQEDSAVYLCASSQSGGLSAFFGQGTRLTVV.